Listed below are T cell receptor beta chains from one sample, sequenced in a study of blood T cell repertoires in COVID-19. Clones were read by immunoSEQ multiplex PCR, and TCRdb kept only the in-frame ones, dropping some. The table has approximately 290,000 clones, 70% to 90% seen once; the top ten hold about 4.1%. Sequencing used PBMCs or T cells enriched from blood (not recorded which). The receptors were sampled from a woman aged 25 to 39 who had recovered from COVID-19. Both conserved end residues are part of each CDR3. The D gene is left open where the match is weak. The size field is filled for only some rows; it gives once, few, many or a size class.

v_call	j_call	clone_size	d_call	cdr3_aa	cdr3_nt
TRBV19	TRBJ1-5	once	-	CASSISQYNQPQHF	TGTGCCAGTAGTATCTCCCAGTACAATCAGCCCCAGCATTTT
TRBV2	TRBJ2-6	-	TRBD2	CASSELAGSGANVLTF	TGTGCCAGCAGTGAACTAGCGGGCTCTGGGGCCAACGTCCTGACTTTC
TRBV30	TRBJ2-3	-	TRBD1	CAWRTGVGTDTQYF	TGTGCCTGGAGGACAGGGGTCGGCACAGATACGCAGTATTTT
TRBV16	TRBJ2-7	-	-	CASSQSLGERTYEQYF	TGTGCCAGCAGCCAATCGCTGGGAGAAAGGACCTACGAGCAGTACTTC
TRBV6-1	TRBJ1-2	-	-	CASSERGGTHYGYTF	TGTGCCAGCAGTGAAAGGGGAGGGACACACTATGGCTACACCTTC
TRBV5-1	TRBJ1-3	-	-	CASSLQQVSSGNTIYF	TGCGCCAGCAGCTTACAGCAGGTTAGCTCTGGAAACACCATATATTTT
TRBV5-6	TRBJ2-1	-	TRBD2	CASSPKASGFRSYNEQFF	TGTGCCAGCAGCCCGAAGGCTAGCGGGTTCCGCTCCTACAATGAGCAGTTCTTC
TRBV9	TRBJ1-2	-	TRBD1	CASSVGGRGLPYGYTF	TGTGCCAGCAGCGTAGGCGGCAGGGGGCTGCCCTATGGCTACACCTTC
TRBV5-5	TRBJ1-2	-	-	CASSPWASTGPNYGYTF	TGTGCCAGCAGCCCTTGGGCGTCGACAGGTCCTAACTATGGCTACACCTTC
TRBV5-6	TRBJ1-4	-	-	CASSLEGREDEKLFF	TGTGCCAGCAGCTTGGAGGGTAGGGAGGATGAAAAACTGTTTTTT
TRBV24-1	TRBJ1-5	-	TRBD1	CATSDLAGGNIVQPQHF	TGTGCCACCAGTGATCTGGCAGGGGGTAATATTGTACAGCCCCAGCATTTT
TRBV7-9	TRBJ2-5	-	-	CASSLGEPRTPWEETQYF	TGTGCCAGCAGCTTAGGCGAGCCTCGGACACCTTGGGAAGAGACCCAGTACTTC
TRBV12-3/TRBV12-4	TRBJ1-2	-	TRBD1	CASSLAGGYGYTF	TGTGCCAGCAGTTTGGCAGGGGGCTATGGCTACACCTTC